The clone carrying this T cell receptor beta chain has a single count. The sample belongs to a study of blood T cell repertoires in COVID-19. Study-wide context: PBMCs, B-cell-depleted T cells, or T cells provided the cDNA or gDNA that made up the material.

The germline V gene has CDR1 SGHTA and CDR2 FQGNSA. The J segment lost 8 bases and the V segment lost 5 bases, leaving 7 bases of the junction unmatched. The CDR3 sequence is 14 residues long. Libraries were prepared by immunoSEQ multiplex PCR; TCRdb keeps only in-frame clonotypes and omits some of them. This table has approximately 170,000 clones, more than 70% appearing once. This chain joins TRBV7-2 and TRBJ2-1; 9 nucleotides align to TRBD1. The sequence was obtained from a man in his fifties or sixties who had recovered from COVID-19. The sample consisted of peripheral blood. The CDR3 spells CASSPGTGQHEQFF. The CDR3 nucleotides are TGTGCCAGCAGCCCCGGGACAGGGCAGCATGAGCAGTTCTTC.